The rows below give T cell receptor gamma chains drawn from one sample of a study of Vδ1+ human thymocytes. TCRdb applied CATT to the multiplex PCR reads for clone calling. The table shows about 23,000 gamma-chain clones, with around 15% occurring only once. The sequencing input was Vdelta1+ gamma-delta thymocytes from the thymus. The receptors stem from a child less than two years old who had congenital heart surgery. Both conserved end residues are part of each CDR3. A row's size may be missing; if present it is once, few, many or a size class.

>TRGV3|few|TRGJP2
CATWDDRSDWIKTF
TGTGCCACCTGGGACGATCGTAGTGATTGGATCAAGACGTTT
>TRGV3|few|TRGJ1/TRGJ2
CATWDRLGQNYYKKLF
TGTGCCACCTGGGACAGGCTTGGGCAGAATTATTATAAGAAACTCTTT
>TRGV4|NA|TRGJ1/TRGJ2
CATWNGGKLF
TGTGCCACCTGGAATGGGGGGAAACTCTTT
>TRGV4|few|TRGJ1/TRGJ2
CATWTMGYYKKLF
TGTGCCACCTGGACAATGGGATATTATAAGAAACTCTTT
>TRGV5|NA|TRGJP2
CATWDRRGVWIKTF
TGTGCCACCTGGGACAGGCGGGGGGTCTGGATCAAGACGTTT
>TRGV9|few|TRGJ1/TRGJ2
CALWEVHGRKKLF
TGTGCCTTGTGGGAGGTGCATGGTAGGAAGAAACTCTTT
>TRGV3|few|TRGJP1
CATWDRPTGWFKIF
TGTGCCACCTGGGACAGACCCACTGGTTGGTTCAAGATATTT
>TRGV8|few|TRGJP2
CATWDRFVGDWIKTF
TGTGCCACCTGGGACCGATTCGTCGGCGATTGGATCAAGACGTTT
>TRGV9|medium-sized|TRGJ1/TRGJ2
CALWEVSMIRDKKLF
TGTGCCTTGTGGGAGGTGTCCATGATCCGCGATAAGAAACTCTTT
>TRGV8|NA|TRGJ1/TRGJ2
CATWDMGNKKLF
TGTGCCACCTGGGATATGGGAAATAAGAAACTCTTT
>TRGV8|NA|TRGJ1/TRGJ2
CATWDGPLYYKKLF
TGTGCCACCTGGGATGGCCCCCTTTATTATAAGAAACTCTTT
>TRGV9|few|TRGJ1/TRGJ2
CALWEVALKPANYKKLF
TGTGCCTTGTGGGAGGTCGCCCTTAAGCCCGCGAATTATAAGAAACTCTTT
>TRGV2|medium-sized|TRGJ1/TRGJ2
CATWDGPVYYKKLF
TGTGCCACCTGGGACGGGCCGGTTTATTATAAGAAACTCTTT
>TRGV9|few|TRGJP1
CALWEVRKVTTGWFKIF
TGTGCCTTGTGGGAGGTGCGGAAAGTTACCACTGGTTGGTTCAAGATATTT
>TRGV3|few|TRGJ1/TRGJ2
CATWDRFYYKKLF
TGTGCCACCTGGGACAGATTTTATTATAAGAAACTCTTT
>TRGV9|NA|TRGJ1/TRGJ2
CALWETNKKLF
TGTGCCTTGTGGGAGACCAACAAGAAACTCTTT
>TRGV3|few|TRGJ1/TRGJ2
CATWDFRSYYKKLF
TGTGCCACCTGGGACTTCCGATCTTATTATAAGAAACTCTTT
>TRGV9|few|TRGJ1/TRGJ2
CALWEVHRSYKKLF
TGTGCCTTGTGGGAGGTGCATCGAAGTTATAAGAAACTCTTT
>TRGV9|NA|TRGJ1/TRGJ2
CALREVRGPGKLF
TGTGCCTTGCGGGAGGTGCGGGGTCCTGGGAAACTCTTT
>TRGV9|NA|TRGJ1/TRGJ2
CALWEAGKKLF
TGTGCCTTGTGGGAGGCGGGCAAGAAACTCTTT
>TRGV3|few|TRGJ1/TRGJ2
CATWDPSLYYKKLF
TGTGCCACCTGGGACCCCTCGCTTTATTATAAGAAACTCTTT
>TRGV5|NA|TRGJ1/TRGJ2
CATQRYRPKLF
TGTGCCACCCAACGATACCGACCGAAACTCTTT
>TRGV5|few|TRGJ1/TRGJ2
CATWDRPRDYYKKLF
TGTGCCACCTGGGACAGGCCGAGGGATTATTATAAGAAACTCTTT
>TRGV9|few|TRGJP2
CALWEVPRGSDWIKTF
TGTGCCTTGTGGGAGGTACCCCGGGGGAGTGATTGGATCAAGACGTTT
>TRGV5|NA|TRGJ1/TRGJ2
CATWDSYYYKKLF
TGTGCCACCTGGGACAGTTATTATTATAAGAAACTCTTT
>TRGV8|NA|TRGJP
CATWDQPELGKKIKVF
TGTGCCACCTGGGACCAACCGGAGTTGGGCAAAAAAATCAAGGTATTT
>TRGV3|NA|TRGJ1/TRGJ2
CATWDIGRRYKKLF
TGTGCCACCTGGGACATCGGGCGACGATATAAGAAACTCTTT
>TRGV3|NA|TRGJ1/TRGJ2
CATWGRGYKKLF
TGTGCCACCTGGGGTCGTGGATATAAGAAACTCTTT
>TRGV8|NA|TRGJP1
CATWDRLATGWFKIF
TGTGCCACCTGGGATAGGTTGGCCACTGGTTGGTTCAAGATATTT
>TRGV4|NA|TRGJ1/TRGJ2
CATWNGPDNYYKKLF
TGTGCCACCTGGAATGGGCCAGATAATTATTATAAGAAACTCTTT